A few counts support the clone carrying this T cell receptor (beta chain). Its target is unknown. This sample also contains other DNA sequences that code for the same CDR3. Sequencing was performed with immunoSEQ multiplex PCR; in TCRdb, only in-frame clones are kept and a portion is missing. The sample records more than 850,000 clones, 70% to 80% being singletons. The germline V gene has CDR1 MNHEY and CDR2 SVGAGI. The V gene lost 5 bases and the J gene lost 0 bases, with 13 bases spanning the gap. The CDR3 is made up of 15 amino acids. This sample was taken from a study of shared clonotypes between healthy human individuals. On the study more broadly: Every donor yielded three CD4 naive, three CD4 memory, two CD8 naive and one CD8 memory plate. Findings of the study overall: Non-shared clonotypes were found to have lower generation probabilities than the clonotypes that were shared by all four of the sorted-subset donors. An expected dependence of interdonor clonotype sharing on sequencing depth was noted. Although depth was large, rarefaction showed that sequencing of the sorted subsets was incomplete.

The sequence derives from a man between 18 and 29 years old in good health. Some clones in this sample may be carry-over from other donors' samples. The rearrangement joins TRBV6-5 to TRBJ1-1; possibly TRBD1 for D (5 bases). The sequencing sample was made of memory CD4+ T cells from PBMCs. Subset described: CD45RA-negative fraction. DNA for the CDR3: TGTGCCAGCAGTCGCACGGGACGGTTGAACACTGAAGCTTTCTTT. Protein product: CASSRTGRLNTEAFF.